This T cell receptor delta chain was sequenced in a study of gamma-delta T cells after stem cell transplantation. TCRdb re-called the RT-PCR reads via CATT. The sample consists of approximately 2,500 delta-chain clones, approximately 3.1% of them appearing once. V was pared by 2 bases and J by 11 bases, with 15 bases of the junction left unmatched. Per the germline V gene, CDR1 is GEAIGNYY and CDR2 is EKD. The CDR3 covers 16 residues. A note on this clone: The protein given by TCRdb reflects a much larger clone and differs at residue 13 from this DNA's translation, likely from a read error; the protein shown is the DNA's translation.

Sequenced: gamma-delta T cells. The TCR comes from a human donor. It is not recorded whose cells these are; they may come from a transplant donor. The chain recombines TRDV2 with TRDJ1; 11 nucleotides agree with TRDD3. CDR3 bases: TGTGCCTGTGACAGCGTCTCAGGATGGGGGATACGCCATCTCATCTTT. It encodes CACDSVSGWGIRHLIF.